This is a list of T cell receptor beta chains from one sample in a study of blood T cells in healthy people across ages. Using its own MiXCR run on the 5' RACE reads, TCRdb lists one record per CDR3 protein. The table has 500,000 to 550,000 distinct CDR3 sequences, nearly 25% seen once. The same data also went into a second study, on T cells of mothers and their children.

Sequencing input: blood. These receptor sequences come from a boy younger than 18 in good health. Both conserved end residues are part of each CDR3. A D gene is named only where the DNA matches it firmly. Clone size is stated in some rows and not others, as once, few, many or a class when expanded.

d_call,j_call,v_call,clone_size,cdr3_nt,cdr3_aa
TRBD1,TRBJ2-7,TRBV14,few,TGTGCCAGCAGCCAACTTAGCACAGGGGACTACGAGCAGTACTTC,CASSQLSTGDYEQYF
TRBD1,TRBJ2-7,TRBV3-1,few,TGTGCCAGCAGCCAAGTGGGCCTCGGACAGGGCTACGAGCAGTACTTC,CASSQVGLGQGYEQYF
-,TRBJ2-5,TRBV14,-,TGTGCCAGCAGCCAAAGGACAGCAACGCAAGAGACCCAGTACTTC,CASSQRTATQETQYF
-,TRBJ2-7,TRBV4-1,-,TGCGCCAGCAGCCACCTAGCGTTGGGCGACTACGAGCAGTACTTC,CASSHLALGDYEQYF
-,TRBJ1-2,TRBV30,few,TGTGCCTGGAGTCCCTCTAGCTATGGCTACACCTTC,CAWSPSSYGYTF
TRBD2,TRBJ2-1,TRBV11-2,few,TGTGCCAGCAGCTTAGGGGGCGTTCCTCGGACTAGCGGGACCCCATACAATGAGCAGTTCTTC,CASSLGGVPRTSGTPYNEQFF
-,TRBJ2-3,TRBV2,-,TGTGCCGGTCGGACAGATCGCACAGATACGCAGTATTTT,CAGRTDRTDTQYF
-,TRBJ2-5,TRBV10-3,-,TGTGCCATCAGTGAATTAGGGGTTGGGCAAGAGACCCAGTACTTC,CAISELGVGQETQYF
-,TRBJ1-5,TRBV6-6,few,TGTGCCAGTTCTTTAGCTGGCGGGCTAGATCAGCCCCAGCATTTT,CASSLAGGLDQPQHF
-,TRBJ1-2,TRBV28,-,TGTGCCAGCAGTACCACAGGGTTTGGCTACCCCTTC,CASSTTGFGYPF
TRBD1,TRBJ1-2,TRBV6-5,-,TGTGCCAGCAGACGTGGACAGGGGAGCTATGGCTACACCTTC,CASRRGQGSYGYTF
TRBD2,TRBJ2-1,TRBV6-1,-,TGTGCCAGCAGTGTTAGCGGGAAAGGGACCTACAATGAGCAGTTCTTC,CASSVSGKGTYNEQFF
TRBD1,TRBJ2-5,TRBV28,-,TGTGCCAGCAGAACGACAGGGGGCGGAGAGACCCAGTACTTC,CASRTTGGGETQYF
TRBD2,TRBJ2-1,TRBV4-2,-,TGTGCCAGCAGCCAGAATAGCGGGGGAAATGAGCAGTTCTTC,CASSQNSGGNEQFF
-,TRBJ1-5,TRBV27,few,TGTGCCAGCAGTTTATCGATTCTTCAGCCCCAGCATTTT,CASSLSILQPQHF
-,TRBJ2-1,TRBV4-3,few,TGCGCCAGCAGCCAAGATGGGGGACCGAGGGATGAGCAGTTCTTC,CASSQDGGPRDEQFF
-,TRBJ1-2,TRBV5-5,-,TGTGCCAGCAGGGAGAGACCTCAAGACCCCTATGGCTACACCTTC,CASRERPQDPYGYTF
TRBD1,TRBJ1-4,TRBV10-2,few,TGCGCCAGCAGTGAGGCCCGCGGTTGGCGAACGGGACAGACTAATGAAAAACTGTTTTTT,CASSEARGWRTGQTNEKLFF
-,TRBJ2-1,TRBV5-1,few,TGCGCCAGCGCTAAGGGGATCGATGAGCAGTTCTTC,CASAKGIDEQFF
-,TRBJ1-1,TRBV4-1,-,TGCGCCAGCAGCCACCTACAATTGAACACTGAAGCTTTCTTT,CASSHLQLNTEAFF
-,TRBJ2-1,TRBV4-1,-,TGCGCCAGCACCCAAGGGCTAGCGCTACCTAATGAGCAGTTCTTC,CASTQGLALPNEQFF
TRBD1,TRBJ1-1,TRBV9,-,TGTGCCAGCAGCGAAGGGACAGGGGACACTGAAGCTTTCTTT,CASSEGTGDTEAFF
TRBD2,TRBJ2-1,TRBV28,few,TGTGCCAGCAGCTATATAGCGGGAGGAAATTACAATGAGCAGTTCTTC,CASSYIAGGNYNEQFF
-,TRBJ2-7,TRBV7-9,few,TGTGCCAGCAGCTTAGGGCCGGGCCAGTCTTACGAGCAGTACTTC,CASSLGPGQSYEQYF
-,TRBJ2-6,TRBV28,-,TGTGCCAGCAGTTCGGGACGTCACTCTGGGGCCAACGTCCTGACTTTC,CASSSGRHSGANVLTF
-,TRBJ2-7,TRBV6-2/TRBV6-3,-,TGTGCCAGCAGTTCCCCGGGGAAGAACTACGAGCAGTACTTC,CASSSPGKNYEQYF